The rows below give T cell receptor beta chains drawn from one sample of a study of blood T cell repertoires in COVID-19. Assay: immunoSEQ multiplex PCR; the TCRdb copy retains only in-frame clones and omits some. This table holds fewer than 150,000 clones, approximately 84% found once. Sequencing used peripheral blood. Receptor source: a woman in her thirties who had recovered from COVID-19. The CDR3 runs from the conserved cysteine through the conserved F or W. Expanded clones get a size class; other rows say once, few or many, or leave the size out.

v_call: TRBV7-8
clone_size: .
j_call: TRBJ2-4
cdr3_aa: CASSFLWGLVNIQYF

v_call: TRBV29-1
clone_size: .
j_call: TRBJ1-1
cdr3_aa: CSATVTEAFF

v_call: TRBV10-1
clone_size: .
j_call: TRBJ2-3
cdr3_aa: CARKLVPYTDTQYF

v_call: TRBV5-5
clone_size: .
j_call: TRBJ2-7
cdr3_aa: CASSLVEWEQYF

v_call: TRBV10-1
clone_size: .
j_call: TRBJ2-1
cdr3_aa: CASSEGRDYNEQFF

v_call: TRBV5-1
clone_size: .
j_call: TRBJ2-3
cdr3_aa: CASSSSGRTDTQYF

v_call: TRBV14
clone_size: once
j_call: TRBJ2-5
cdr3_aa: CASSQGLAETQYF

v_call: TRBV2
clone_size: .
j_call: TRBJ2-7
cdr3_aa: CASRRPGQGAIEQYF

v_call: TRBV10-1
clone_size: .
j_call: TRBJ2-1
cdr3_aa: CASSEDLAGGYNEQFF

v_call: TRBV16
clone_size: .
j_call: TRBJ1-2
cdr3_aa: CASSQRTGSNYGYTF

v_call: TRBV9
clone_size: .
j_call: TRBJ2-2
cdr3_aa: CASSPRTSGTVGELFF

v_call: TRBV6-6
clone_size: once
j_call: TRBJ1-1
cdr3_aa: CASSSGTGGYDTEAFF

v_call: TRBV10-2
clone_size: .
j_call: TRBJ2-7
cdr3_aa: CASSRQGSSYEQYF

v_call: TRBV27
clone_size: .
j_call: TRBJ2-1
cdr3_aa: CASSFSGRAYNEQFF

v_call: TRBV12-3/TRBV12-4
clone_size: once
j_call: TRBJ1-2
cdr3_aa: CASSFGPDGYTF

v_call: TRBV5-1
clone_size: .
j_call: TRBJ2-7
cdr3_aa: CASSLRAGLGGGLYEQYF

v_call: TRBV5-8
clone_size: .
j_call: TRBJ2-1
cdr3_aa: CASTLTGSAYNEQFF

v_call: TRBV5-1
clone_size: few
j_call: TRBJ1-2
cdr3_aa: CASSIAGDGYTF

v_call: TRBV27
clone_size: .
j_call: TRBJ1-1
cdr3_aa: CASRGQGHTEAFF

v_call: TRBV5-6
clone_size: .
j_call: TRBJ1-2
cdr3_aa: CASSQTQGVGGYTF

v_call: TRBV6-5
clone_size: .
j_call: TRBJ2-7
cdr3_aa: CASRWPGRYEQYF

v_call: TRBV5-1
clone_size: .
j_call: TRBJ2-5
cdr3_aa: CASSLGIETQYF

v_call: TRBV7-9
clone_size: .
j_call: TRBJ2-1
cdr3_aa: CASSSTSGGRIYNEQFF

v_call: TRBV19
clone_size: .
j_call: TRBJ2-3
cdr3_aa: CASSIRAGTDTQYF

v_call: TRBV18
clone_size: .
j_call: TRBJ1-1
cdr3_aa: CASSPGPGGNTEAFF

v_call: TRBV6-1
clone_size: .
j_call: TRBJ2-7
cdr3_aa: CASSGTPGQGISPAYEQYF

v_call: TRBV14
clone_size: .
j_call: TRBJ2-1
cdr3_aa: CASSRDRGLGEQFF

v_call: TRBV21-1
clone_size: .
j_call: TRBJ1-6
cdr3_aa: CASSKGQGESSYNSPLHF

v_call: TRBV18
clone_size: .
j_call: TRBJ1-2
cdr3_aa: CASSPTGESGYTF

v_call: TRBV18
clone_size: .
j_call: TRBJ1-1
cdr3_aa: CASSPPTREAFF

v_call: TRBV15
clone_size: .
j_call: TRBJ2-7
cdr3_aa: CATSRVSFSYEQYF

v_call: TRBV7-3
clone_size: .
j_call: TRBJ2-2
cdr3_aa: CASSFWQRGTGELFF

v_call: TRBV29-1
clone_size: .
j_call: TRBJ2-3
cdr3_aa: CSVGGANTDTQYF

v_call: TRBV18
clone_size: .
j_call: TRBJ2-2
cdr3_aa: CASSPLAGVLATGELFF

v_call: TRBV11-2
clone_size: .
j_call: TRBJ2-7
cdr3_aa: CASRPSGSSYEQYF

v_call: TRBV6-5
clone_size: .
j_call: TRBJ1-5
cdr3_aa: CASSPDRGLQPQHF

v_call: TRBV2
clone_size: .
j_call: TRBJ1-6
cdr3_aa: CASSAGTYNSPLHF

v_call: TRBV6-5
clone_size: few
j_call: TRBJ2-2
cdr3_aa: CASRQNTGELFF

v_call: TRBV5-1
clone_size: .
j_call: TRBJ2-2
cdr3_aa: CASSGTGSVIAGELFF

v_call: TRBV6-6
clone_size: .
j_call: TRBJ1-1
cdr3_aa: CASTPDRANTEAFF

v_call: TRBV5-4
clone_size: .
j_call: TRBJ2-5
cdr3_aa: CASSFPTNRGQETQYF

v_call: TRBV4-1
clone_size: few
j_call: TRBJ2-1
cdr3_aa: CASSQEHPRNEQFF

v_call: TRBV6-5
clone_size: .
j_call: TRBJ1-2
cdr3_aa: CASSYLSRDRDGYTF

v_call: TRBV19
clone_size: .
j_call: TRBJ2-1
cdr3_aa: CASSIRSGYNEQFF

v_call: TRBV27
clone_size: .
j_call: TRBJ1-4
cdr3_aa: CASSFAGARKLFF

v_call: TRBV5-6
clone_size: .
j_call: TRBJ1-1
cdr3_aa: CASSYDRGNGGAFF

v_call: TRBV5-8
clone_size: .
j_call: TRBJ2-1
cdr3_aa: CASIKLAGFNEQFF

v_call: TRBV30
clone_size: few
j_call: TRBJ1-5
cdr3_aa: CAWSEGQGLSNQPQHF

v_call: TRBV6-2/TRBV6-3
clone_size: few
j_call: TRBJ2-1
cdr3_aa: CASSNSNNEQFF

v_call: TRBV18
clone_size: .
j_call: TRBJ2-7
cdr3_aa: CASSPIQGATNYEQYF

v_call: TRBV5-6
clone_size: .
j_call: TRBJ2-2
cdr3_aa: CASSRGQGAGELFF

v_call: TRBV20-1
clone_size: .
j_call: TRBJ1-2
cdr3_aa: CSAQGEGYTF

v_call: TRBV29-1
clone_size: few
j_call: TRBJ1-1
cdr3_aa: CSVLHRGRAEAFF